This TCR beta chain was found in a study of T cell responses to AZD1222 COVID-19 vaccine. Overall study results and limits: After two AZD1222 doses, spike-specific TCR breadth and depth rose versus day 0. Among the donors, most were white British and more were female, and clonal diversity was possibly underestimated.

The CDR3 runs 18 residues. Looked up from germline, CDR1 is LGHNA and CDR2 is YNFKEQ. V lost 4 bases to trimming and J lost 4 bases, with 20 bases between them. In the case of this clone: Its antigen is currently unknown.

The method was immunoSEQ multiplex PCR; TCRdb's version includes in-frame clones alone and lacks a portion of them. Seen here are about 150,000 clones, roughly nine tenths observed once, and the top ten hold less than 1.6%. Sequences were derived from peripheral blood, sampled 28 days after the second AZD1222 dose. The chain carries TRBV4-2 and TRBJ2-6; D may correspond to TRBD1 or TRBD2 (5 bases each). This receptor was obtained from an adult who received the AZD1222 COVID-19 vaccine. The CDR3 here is CASSRGDPSLGGANVLTF. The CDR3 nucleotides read TGTGCCAGCAGCCGAGGGGACCCTTCTTTAGGAGGGGCCAACGTCCTGACTTTC.